The clone carrying this T cell receptor (beta chain) was found once. Its antigen is not known. Amplification used 60 Vbeta primers and 13 Jbeta primers. The data were produced by immunoSEQ multiplex PCR, yet TCRdb's version contains in-frame clones alone and is incomplete. The table shows around 170,000 clones, with around 80% occurring only once. Healthy bone marrow donors formed the donor group. The data were taken from a study of cytomegalovirus exposure and HLA in healthy donors. Study outcomes and limitations: V- and J-gene trimming of TCR beta was linked (in a later analysis) to a missense DCLRE1C variant. Specific recognition of CMV antigens was confirmed in vitro for three chains (all CMV-associated).

Trimming removed 3 bases at V and 3 bases at J, with 14 bases between. From germline, CDR1 is KGHSH and CDR2 LQKENI. The CDR3 consists of 16 residues. The clonotype originates from a man between 18 and 35 years old in good health and CMV-seronegative. Source material: PBMCs. The chain employs TRBV18 and TRBJ1-4; D uncertain. The CDR3 protein is CASSPREGSPNEKLFF. The CDR3 DNA is TGTGCCAGCTCACCCAGAGAGGGTTCCCCTAATGAAAAACTGTTTTTT. Supplemented by reference TRBV18 and TRBJ1-4, the full variable domain reads NAGVMQNPRHLVRRRGQEARLRCSPMKGHSHVYWYRQLPEEGLKFMVYLQKENIIDESGMPKERFSAEFPKEGPSILRIQQVVRGDSAAYFCASSPREGSPNEKLFFGSGTQLSVL.